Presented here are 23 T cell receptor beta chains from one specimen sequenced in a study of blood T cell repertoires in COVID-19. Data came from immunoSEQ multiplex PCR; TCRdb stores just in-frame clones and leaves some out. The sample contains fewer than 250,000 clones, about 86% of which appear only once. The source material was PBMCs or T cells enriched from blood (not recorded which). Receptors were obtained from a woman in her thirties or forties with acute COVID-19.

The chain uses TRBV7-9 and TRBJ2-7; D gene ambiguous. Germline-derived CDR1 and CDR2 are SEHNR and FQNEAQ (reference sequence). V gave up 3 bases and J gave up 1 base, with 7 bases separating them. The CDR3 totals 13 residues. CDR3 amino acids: CASSFESSYEQYF. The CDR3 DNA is TGTGCCAGCAGCTTTGAGTCTTCCTACGAGCAGTACTTC.

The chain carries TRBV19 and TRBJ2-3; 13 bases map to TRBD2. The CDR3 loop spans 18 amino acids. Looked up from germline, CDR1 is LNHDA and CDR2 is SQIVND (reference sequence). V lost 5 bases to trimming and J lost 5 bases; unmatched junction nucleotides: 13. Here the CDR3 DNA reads TGTGCCAGTAGTCCTCGACTAGCGGGAGGACACGCGGGAGATACGCAGTATTTT. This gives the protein CASSPRLAGGHAGDTQYF.

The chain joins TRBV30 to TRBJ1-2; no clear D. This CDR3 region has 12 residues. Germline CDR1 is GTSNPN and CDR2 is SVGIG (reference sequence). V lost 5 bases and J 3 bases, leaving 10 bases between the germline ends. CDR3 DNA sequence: TGTGCCTGGGACCGTAGCGACTATGGCTACACCTTC. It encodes CAWDRSDYGYTF.

In nucleotides, the CDR3 is TGTGCCAGCAGCTTAAGGGCCCTAAGTTCAGATACGCAGTATTTT. Its translation: CASSLRALSSDTQYF. This chain connects TRBV7-3 to TRBJ2-3; no firm D call. The CDR3 consists of 15 residues. Trimming removed 1 base from V and 4 bases from J, with 12 bases in between. CDR1 and CDR2 from the germline V gene are SGHTA and FQGTGA.

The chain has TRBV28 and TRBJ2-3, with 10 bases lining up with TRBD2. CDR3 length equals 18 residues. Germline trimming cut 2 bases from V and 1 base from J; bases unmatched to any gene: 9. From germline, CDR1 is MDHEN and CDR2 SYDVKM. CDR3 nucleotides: TGTGCCAGCAGTTTACCCGGAAGAGGACTAGCGGGCACAGATACGCAGTATTTT. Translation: CASSLPGRGLAGTDTQYF.

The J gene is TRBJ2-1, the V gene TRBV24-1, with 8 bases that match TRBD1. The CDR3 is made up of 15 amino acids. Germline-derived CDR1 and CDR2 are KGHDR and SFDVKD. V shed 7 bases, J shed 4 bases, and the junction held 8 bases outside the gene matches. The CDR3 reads CATSSRDRMYNEQFF. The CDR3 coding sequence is TGTGCCACCAGCAGTAGGGACAGGATGTACAATGAGCAGTTCTTC.

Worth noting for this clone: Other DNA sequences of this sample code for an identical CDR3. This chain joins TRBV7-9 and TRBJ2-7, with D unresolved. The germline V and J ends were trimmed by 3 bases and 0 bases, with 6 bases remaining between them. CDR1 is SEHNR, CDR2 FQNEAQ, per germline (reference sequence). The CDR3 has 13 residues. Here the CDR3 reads CASSFPGSYEQYF. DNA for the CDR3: TGTGCCAGCAGCTTCCCCGGCTCCTACGAGCAGTACTTC. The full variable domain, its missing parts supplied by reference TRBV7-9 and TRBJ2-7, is DTGVSQNPRHKITKRGQNVTFRCDPISEHNRLYWYRQTLGQGPEFLTYFQNEAQLEKSRLLSDRFSAERPKGSFSTLEIQRTEQGDSAMYLCASSFPGSYEQYFGPGTRLTVT.

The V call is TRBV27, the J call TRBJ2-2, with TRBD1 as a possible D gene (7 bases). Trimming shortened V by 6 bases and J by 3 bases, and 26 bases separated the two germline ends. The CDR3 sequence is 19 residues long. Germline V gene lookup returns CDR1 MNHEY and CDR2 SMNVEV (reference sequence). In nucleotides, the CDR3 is TGTGCCAGCAGCGATATCGAACCACCGGGACAGCGGGACACCGGGGAGCTGTTTTTT. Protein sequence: CASSDIEPPGQRDTGELFF.

In DNA form, the CDR3 reads TGTGCCAGTAGTATAACTAGCGGGAGGAACTCCTACAATGAGCAGTTCTTC. This translates into CASSITSGRNSYNEQFF. This sequence joins TRBV19 and TRBJ2-1; 12 bases line up with TRBD2. Per the germline V gene, CDR1 is LNHDA and CDR2 is SQIVND (reference sequence). Germline trimming cut 2 bases from V and 0 bases from J; bases unmatched to any gene: 2. The length of the CDR3 is 17 residues. Variable domain in full (rest from reference TRBV19 and TRBJ2-1): DGGITQSPKYLFRKEGQNVTLSCEQNLNHDAMYWYRQDPGQGLRLIYYSQIVNDFQKGDIAEGYSVSREKKESFPLTVTSAQKNPTAFYLCASSITSGRNSYNEQFFGPGTRLTVL.

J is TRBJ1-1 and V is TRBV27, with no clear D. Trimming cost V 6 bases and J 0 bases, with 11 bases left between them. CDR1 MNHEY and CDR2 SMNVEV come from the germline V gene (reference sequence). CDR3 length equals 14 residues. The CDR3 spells CASSSQPLNTEAFF. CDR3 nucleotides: TGTGCCAGCAGCTCACAGCCTTTGAACACTGAAGCTTTCTTT.

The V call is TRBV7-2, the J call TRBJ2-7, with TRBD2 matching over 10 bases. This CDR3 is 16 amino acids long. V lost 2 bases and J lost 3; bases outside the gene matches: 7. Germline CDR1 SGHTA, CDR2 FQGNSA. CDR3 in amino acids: CASSLISLAGVYEQYF. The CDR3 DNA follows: TGTGCCAGCAGCTTAATCAGCCTAGCGGGAGTCTACGAGCAGTACTTC.

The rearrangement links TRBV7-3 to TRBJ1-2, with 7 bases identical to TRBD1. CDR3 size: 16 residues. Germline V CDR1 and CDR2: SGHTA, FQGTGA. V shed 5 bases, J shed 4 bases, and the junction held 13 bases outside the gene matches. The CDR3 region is CASSPVGGGDGYGYTF. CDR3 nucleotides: TGTGCCAGCAGCCCGGTTGGAGGGGGCGATGGCTATGGCTACACCTTC.

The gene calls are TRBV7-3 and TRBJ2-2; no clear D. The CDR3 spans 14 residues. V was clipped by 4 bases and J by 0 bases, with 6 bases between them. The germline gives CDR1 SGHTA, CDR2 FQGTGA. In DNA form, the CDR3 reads TGTGCCAGCAGCTCGGGTCCGAACACCGGGGAGCTGTTTTTT. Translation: CASSSGPNTGELFF.

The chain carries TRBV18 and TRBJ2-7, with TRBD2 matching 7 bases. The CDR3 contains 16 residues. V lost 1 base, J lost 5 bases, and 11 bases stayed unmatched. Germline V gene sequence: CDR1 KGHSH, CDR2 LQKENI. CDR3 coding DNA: TGTGCCAGCTCACCACTGGCTACACTAGCGTTCCACGAGCAGTACTTC. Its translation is CASSPLATLAFHEQYF.

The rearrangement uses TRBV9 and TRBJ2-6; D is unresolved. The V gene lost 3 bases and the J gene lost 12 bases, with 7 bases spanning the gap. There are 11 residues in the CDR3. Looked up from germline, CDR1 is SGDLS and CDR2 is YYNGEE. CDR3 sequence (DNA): TGTGCCAGCAGCGCGAACGGCGTCCTGACTTTC. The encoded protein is CASSANGVLTF.

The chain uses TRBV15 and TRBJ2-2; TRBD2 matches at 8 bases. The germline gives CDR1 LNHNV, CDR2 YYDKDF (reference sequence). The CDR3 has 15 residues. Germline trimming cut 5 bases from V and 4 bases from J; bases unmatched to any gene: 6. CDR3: CATSWKAGVTGELFF. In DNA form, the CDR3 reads TGTGCCACCAGCTGGAAAGCGGGAGTCACCGGGGAGCTGTTTTTT. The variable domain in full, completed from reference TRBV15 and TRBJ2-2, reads DAMVIQNPRYQVTQFGKPVTLSCSQTLNHNVMYWYQQKSSQAPKLLFHYYDKDFNNEADTPDNFQSRRPNTSFCFLDIRSPGLGDTAMYLCATSWKAGVTGELFFGEGSRLTVL.

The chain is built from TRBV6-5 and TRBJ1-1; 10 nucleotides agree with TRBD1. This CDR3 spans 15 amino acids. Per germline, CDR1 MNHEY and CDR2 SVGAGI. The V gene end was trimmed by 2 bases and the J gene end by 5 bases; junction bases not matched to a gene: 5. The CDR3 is CASSYRTGGGTEAFF. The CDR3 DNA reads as TGTGCCAGCAGTTACAGGACAGGGGGTGGTACTGAAGCTTTCTTT.

In DNA form, the CDR3 reads TGCGCCAGCAGCCAAGAGCGGGGACTAGCAGCAGAGACCCAGTACTTC. Protein product: CASSQERGLAAETQYF. This chain connects TRBV4-1 to TRBJ2-5, with 9 nucleotides matching TRBD2. The trim removed 0 bases at V and 4 bases at J, leaving 6 bases unmatched. This CDR3 has 16 amino acids. Germline CDR1 MGHRA, CDR2 YSYEKL.

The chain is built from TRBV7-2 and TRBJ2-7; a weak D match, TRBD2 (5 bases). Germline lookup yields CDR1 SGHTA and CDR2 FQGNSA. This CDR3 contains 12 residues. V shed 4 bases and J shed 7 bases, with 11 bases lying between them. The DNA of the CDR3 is TGTGCCAGCAGCTACGACCGAGGGGAGCAGTACTTC. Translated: CASSYDRGEQYF.

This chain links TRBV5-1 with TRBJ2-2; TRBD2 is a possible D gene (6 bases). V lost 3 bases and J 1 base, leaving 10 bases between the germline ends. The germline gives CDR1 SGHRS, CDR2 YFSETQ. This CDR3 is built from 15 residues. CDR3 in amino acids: CASSWGLLNTGELFF. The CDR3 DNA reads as TGCGCCAGCAGCTGGGGACTGCTGAACACCGGGGAGCTGTTTTTT.

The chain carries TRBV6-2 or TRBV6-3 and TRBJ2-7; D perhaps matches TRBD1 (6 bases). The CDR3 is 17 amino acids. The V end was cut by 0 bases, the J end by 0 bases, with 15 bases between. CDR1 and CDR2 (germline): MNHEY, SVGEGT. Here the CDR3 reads CASSYSGGLGASYEQYF. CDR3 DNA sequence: TGTGCCAGCAGTTACTCGGGTGGCTTGGGGGCCTCCTACGAGCAGTACTTC.

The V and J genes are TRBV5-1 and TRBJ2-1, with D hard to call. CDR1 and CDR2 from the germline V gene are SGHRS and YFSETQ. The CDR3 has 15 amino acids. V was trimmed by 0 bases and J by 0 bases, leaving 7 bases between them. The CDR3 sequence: CASSLGSGSYNEQFF. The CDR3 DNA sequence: TGCGCCAGCAGCTTGGGATCGGGCTCCTACAATGAGCAGTTCTTC.

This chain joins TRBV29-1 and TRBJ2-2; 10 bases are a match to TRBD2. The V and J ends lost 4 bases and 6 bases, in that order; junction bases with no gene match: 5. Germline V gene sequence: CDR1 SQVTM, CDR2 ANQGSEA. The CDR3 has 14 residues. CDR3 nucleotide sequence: TGCAGCGTTGGGGCTAGCGGGAGAGCCGGGGAGCTGTTTTTT. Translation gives CSVGASGRAGELFF.